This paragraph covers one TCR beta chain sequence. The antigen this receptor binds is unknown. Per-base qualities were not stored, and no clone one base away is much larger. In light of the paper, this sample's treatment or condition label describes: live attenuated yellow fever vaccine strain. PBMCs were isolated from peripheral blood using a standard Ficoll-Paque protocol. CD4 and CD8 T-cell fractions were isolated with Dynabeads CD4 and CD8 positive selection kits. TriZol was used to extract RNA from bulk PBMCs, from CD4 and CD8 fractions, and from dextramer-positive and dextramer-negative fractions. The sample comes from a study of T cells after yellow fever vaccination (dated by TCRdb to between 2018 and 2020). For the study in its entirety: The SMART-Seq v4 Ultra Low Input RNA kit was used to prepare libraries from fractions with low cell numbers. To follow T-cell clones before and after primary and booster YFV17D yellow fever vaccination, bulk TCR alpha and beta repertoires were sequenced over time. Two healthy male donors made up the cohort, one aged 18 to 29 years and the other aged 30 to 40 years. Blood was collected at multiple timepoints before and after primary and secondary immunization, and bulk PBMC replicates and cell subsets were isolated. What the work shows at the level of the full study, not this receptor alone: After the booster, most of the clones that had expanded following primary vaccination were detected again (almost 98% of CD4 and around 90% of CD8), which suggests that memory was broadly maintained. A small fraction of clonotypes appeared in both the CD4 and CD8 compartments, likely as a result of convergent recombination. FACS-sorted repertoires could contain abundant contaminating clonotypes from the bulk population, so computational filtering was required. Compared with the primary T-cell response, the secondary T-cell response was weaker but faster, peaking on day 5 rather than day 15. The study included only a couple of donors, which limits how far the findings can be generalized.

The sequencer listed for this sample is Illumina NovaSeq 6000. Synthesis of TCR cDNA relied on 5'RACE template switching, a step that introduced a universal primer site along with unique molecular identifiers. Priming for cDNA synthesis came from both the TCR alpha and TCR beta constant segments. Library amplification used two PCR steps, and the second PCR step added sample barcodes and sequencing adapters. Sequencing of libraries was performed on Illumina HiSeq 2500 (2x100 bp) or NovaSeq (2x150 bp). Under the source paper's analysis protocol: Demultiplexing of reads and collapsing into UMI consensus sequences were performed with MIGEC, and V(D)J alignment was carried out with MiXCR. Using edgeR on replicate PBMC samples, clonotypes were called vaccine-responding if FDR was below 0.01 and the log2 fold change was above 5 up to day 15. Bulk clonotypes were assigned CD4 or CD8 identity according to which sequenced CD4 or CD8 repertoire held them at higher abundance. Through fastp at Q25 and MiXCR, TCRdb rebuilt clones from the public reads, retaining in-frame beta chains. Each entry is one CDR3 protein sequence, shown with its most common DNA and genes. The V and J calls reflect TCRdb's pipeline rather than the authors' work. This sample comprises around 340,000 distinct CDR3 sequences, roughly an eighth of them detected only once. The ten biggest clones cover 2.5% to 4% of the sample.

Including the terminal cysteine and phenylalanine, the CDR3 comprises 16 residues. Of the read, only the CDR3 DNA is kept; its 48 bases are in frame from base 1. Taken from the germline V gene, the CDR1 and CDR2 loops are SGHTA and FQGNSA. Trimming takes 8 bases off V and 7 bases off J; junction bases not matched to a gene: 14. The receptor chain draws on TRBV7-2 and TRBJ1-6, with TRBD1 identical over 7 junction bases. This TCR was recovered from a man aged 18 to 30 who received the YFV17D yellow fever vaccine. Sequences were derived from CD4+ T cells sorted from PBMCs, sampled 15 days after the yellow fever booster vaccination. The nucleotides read TGTGCCAGCTGCTATAAGCAGGGGGTAGGGAATTCACCCCTCCACTTT. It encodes CASCYKQGVGNSPLHF. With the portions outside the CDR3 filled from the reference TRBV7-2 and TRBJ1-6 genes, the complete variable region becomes GAGVSQSPSNKVTEKGKDVELRCDPISGHTALYWYRQSLGQGLEFLIYFQGNSAPDKSGLPSDRFSAERTGGSVSTLTIQRTQQEDSAVYLCASCYKQGVGNSPLHFGNGTRLTVT.